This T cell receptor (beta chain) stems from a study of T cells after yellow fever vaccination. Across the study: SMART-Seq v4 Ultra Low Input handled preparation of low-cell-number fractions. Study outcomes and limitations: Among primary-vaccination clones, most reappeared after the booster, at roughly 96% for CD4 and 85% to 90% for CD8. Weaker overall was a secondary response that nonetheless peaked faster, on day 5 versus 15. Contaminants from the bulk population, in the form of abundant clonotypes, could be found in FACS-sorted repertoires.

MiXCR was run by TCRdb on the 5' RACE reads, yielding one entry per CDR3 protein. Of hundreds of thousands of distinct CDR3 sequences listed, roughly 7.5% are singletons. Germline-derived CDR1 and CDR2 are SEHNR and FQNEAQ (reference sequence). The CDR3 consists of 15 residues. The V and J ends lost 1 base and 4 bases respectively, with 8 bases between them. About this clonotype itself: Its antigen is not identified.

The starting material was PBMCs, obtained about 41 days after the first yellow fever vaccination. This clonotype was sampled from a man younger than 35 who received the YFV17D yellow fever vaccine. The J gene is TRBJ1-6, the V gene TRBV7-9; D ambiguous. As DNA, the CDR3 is TGTGCCAGCAGCTTAGAGGCCACTTATAATTCACCCCTCCACTTT. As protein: CASSLEATYNSPLHF.